Ten or more counts support the clone carrying this T cell receptor beta chain. Its antigen remains unidentified. The data derive from a study of early T cells in non-severe SARS-CoV-2 infection. Across the whole study: Whole-blood bulk RNA, unsorted, was sequenced, and chains were unpaired. The study's findings and limits: Clonotype matching in VDJdb favored anti-spike CD8 responses and did not capture private and CD4 specificities.

The CDR3 has 16 amino acids. J gave up 2 bases and V 5 bases, and 6 bases lay outside the gene matches. Germline-derived CDR1 and CDR2 are SGHTA and FQGTGA. Unique molecular identifier tags were affixed to discrete cDNA molecules. TCRdb re-analysed the 5' RACE reads in MiXCR, keeping a single row per CDR3 protein. The data show tens of thousands of distinct CDR3 sequences, 4.8% seen once. The receptor was derived from an adult who was a healthcare worker with PCR-confirmed SARS-CoV-2 infection or an uninfected control (not recorded which). Sequenced sample: whole blood. The chain joins TRBV7-3 to TRBJ2-1; TRBD1 matches at 10 bases. CDR3 sequence reads: CASSRTGTGAYNEQFF. In nucleotides, the CDR3 is TGTGCCAGCAGCCGAACCGGGACAGGGGCCTACAATGAGCAGTTCTTC.